This TCR beta chain was obtained from a study of blood T cell repertoires in COVID-19. Trimming left V 3 bases short and J 11 bases short, with 17 bases between. The CDR3 loop spans 14 amino acids. Looked up from germline, CDR1 is LNHDA and CDR2 is SQIVND (reference sequence). In the original analysis: The assay estimated nucleated cells by amplifying reference gene primers. Sequencing was performed with immunoSEQ multiplex PCR; in TCRdb, only in-frame clones are kept and a portion is missing. V and J calls and clone size are copied from that table; D and trimming were computed from the DNA. The repertoire holds almost 200,000 clones, with roughly 90% as singletons. This clone appeared a few times.

This TCR derives from a woman in her sixties or seventies with acute or convalescent COVID-19. The rearrangement uses TRBV19 and TRBJ1-5; D unresolved. Sequencing was performed on peripheral blood. Here the CDR3 DNA reads TGTGCCAGTAGTATCTTGGCAGCCCAGAGGGCCCAGCATTTT. Translated: CASSILAAQRAQHF.